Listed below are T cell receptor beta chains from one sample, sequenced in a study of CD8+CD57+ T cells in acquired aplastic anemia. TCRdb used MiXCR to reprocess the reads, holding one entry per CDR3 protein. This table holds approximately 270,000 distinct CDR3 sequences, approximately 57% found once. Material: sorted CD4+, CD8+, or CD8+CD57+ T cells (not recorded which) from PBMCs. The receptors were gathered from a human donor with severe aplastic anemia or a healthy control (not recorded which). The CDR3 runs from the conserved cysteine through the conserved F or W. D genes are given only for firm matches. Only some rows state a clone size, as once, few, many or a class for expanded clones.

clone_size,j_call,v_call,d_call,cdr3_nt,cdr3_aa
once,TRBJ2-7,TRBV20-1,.,TGCAGTGCTAGACCCCCCCAGGGTCGCGAGCAGTACTTC,CSARPPQGREQYF
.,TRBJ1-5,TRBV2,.,TGTGCCAGCAGTGAATTTGCCGGGTTGAGCAATCAGCCCCAGCATTTT,CASSEFAGLSNQPQHF
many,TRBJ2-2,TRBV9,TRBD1,TGTGCCAGCAGCAAAGGGCACAGGGGAATGGGGGAGCTGTTTTTT,CASSKGHRGMGELFF
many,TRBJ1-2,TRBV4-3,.,TGCGCCAGCAGCCAAGATGCGGTATTAGGCGGGGAGCGGGGCTACACCTTC,CASSQDAVLGGERGYTF
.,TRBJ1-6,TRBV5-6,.,TGTGCCAGCAGCCGGGGGGCCGGACCCCTCCACTTT,CASSRGAGPLHF
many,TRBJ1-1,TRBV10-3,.,TGTGCCATCAGTGAGTCTATGACAGGCCTGAACACTGAAGCTTTCTTT,CAISESMTGLNTEAFF
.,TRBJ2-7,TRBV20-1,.,TGCAGTGCTATAGCGGAGGGGGACTACGAGCAGTACTTC,CSAIAEGDYEQYF
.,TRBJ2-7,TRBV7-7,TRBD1,TGTGCCAGCAGCTTATTAGGCAGGGCCCTCCAGGGGGACAGCTCCTACGAGCAGTACTTC,CASSLLGRALQGDSSYEQYF
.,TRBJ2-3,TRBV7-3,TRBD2,TGTGCCAGCAGCTTAACGGAGGGTAGCGGGGGGGCTTGGGATACGCAGTATTTT,CASSLTEGSGGAWDTQYF
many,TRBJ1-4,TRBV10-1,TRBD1,TGCGCCAGCCCTCTACGAAGTAGGGGGCGGAATGAAAAACTGTTTTTT,CASPLRSRGRNEKLFF
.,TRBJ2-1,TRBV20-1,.,TGCAGTGCTTCGAATCCAGCTGAGCAGTTCTTC,CSASNPAEQFF
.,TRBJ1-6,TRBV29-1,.,TGCAGCGTTGGGGAAGGGGAGAATTCACCCCTCCACTTT,CSVGEGENSPLHF
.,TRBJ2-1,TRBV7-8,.,TGTGCCAGCAGCTTAGCGGGACTCTACAACTCCTACAATGAGCAGTTCTTC,CASSLAGLYNSYNEQFF
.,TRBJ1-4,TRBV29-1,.,TGCAGCGTAGGACCTGGGCAGTCTGAAAAACTGTTTTTT,CSVGPGQSEKLFF
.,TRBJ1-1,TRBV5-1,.,TGCGCCAGCAGCCCGAAGCAGGGCTCCCTTGTCACTGAAGCTTTCTTT,CASSPKQGSLVTEAFF
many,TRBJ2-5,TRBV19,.,TGTGCCAGTAGTATGGATAGGACATCGGCCCAGTACTTC,CASSMDRTSAQYF
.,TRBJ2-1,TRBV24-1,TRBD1,TGTGCCACCAGTCCTGCCGGGACAGGGGGTGAGCAGTTCTTC,CATSPAGTGGEQFF
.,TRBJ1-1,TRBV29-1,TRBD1,TGCAGCGTTGCGAAGGGACAGGGGGCCCCAGGGAACGCTGAAGCTTTCTTT,CSVAKGQGAPGNAEAFF
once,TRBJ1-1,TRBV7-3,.,TGTGCCAGCAGCTCACGATCCCGAGGTACAGGAGGTTCTCCTGAAGCTTTCTTT,CASSSRSRGTGGSPEAFF
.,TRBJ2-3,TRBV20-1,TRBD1,TGCAGCCGACAGGGAACGGCAGATACGCAGTATTTT,CSRQGTADTQYF
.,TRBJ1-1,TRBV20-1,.,TGCAGTGCTAGAGTCGGGGGATACAATGAAGCTTTCTTT,CSARVGGYNEAFF
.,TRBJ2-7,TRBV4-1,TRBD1,TGCGCCAGCAGCCAAGGGCAGGGGGCCGAGCAGTACTTC,CASSQGQGAEQYF
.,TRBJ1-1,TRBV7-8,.,TGTGCCAGCAGCTTGCTATCGAACACTGAAGCTTTCTTT,CASSLLSNTEAFF
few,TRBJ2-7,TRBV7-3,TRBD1,TGTGCCAGCAGCTTAGGACAGGGTGCTGACGAGCAGTACTTC,CASSLGQGADEQYF
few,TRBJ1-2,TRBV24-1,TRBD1,TGTGCCACCAGTCCTGGACAGGGCAACTATGGCTACACCTTC,CATSPGQGNYGYTF
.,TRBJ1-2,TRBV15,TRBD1,TGTGCCACCAGCACAGGGACAACAGGGGTAGGCTACACCTTC,CATSTGTTGVGYTF
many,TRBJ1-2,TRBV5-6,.,TGTGCCAGCAGCGGGAACCACGGGACCTCTGGCTACACCTTC,CASSGNHGTSGYTF
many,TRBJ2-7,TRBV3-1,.,TGTGCCAGCAGCCAACCCGGACCCGCGGCGGGGCAGTACTTC,CASSQPGPAAGQYF